This TCR beta chain was sequenced for a study of human thymus T cells. Study results and caveats: It looked as if thymic and blood repertoires used V and J genes in a biased way. Related research examined unrelated individuals and reported that their thymic repertoires overlapped highly.

Corrective heart surgery yielded resections, and these provided the thymus tissue. Infants, healthy and Finnish, who were having corrective surgery for congenital heart defects served as donors. V lost 3 bases, J lost 8 bases, and 8 bases lay in between. This CDR3 region has 11 residues. Germline V lookup: CDR1 DFQATT, CDR2 SNEGSKA (reference sequence). Profiling relied on immunoSEQ multiplex PCR, and the TCRdb table lists in-frame clones only, not all of them. The profile covers about 78,000 clones, with 95% to 98% appearing a single time and around 0.03% taken by the ten largest. Turning to this clone: What it recognizes is unknown.

The chain recombines TRBV20-1 with TRBJ2-1, with a weak D call TRBD2 (5 bases). The sequence came from a boy in the first two years of life with a congenital heart defect but otherwise immunologically healthy. The material sequenced was thymus tissue. CDR3 region: CSASADYEQFF. DNA for the CDR3: TGCAGTGCTAGTGCGGACTATGAGCAGTTCTTC.